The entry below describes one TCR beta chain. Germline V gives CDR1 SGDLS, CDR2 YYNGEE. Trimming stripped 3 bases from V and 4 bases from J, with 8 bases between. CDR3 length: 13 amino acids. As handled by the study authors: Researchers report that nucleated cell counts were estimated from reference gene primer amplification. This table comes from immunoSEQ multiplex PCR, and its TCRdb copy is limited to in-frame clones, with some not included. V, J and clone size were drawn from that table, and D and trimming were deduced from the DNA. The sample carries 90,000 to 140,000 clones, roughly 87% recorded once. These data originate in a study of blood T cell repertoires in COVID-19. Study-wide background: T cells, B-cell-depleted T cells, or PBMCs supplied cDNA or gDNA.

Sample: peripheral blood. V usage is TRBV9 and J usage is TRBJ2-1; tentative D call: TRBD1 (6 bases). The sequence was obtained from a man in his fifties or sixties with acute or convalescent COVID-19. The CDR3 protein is CASSDGTYNEQFF. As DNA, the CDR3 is TGTGCCAGCAGCGACGGGACATACAATGAGCAGTTCTTC.